The 20 T cell receptor beta chains given below trace back to one sample, sequenced in a study of Graves' ophthalmopathy and Graves' hyperthyroidism (dated by TCRdb to about 2018). Sequencing was carried out with an Illumina HiSeq 2000. For repertoire sequencing, TCR beta CDR3 regions were amplified from RNA transcripts. A first-round RT-PCR used HTBI primers with the Qiagen OneStep RT-PCR kit, followed by a second-round multiplex PCR, size selection and purification. TCRdb reworked the public reads: Q25 trimming with fastp, MiXCR clone assembly, productive beta chains retained. Each entry is one CDR3 protein sequence, shown with its most common DNA and genes. This sample holds approximately 1.2 million distinct CDR3 sequences; about 36% were observed only once. The top ten clonotypes cover 11% of the sample. Sequences were obtained from peripheral blood or thyroid tissue (not recorded which). The receptors were gathered from an adult man with Graves' hyperthyroidism.

The V call is TRBV9, the J call TRBJ1-2; D unresolved. CDR3 length equals 17 residues. Germline CDR1 SGDLS, CDR2 YYNGEE. V was trimmed by 0 bases and J by 3 bases, leaving 18 bases between them. CDR3 loop: CASSVEVAGGRDYGYTF. As DNA, the CDR3 is TGTGCCAGCAGCGTAGAAGTAGCGGGAGGGCGGGACTATGGCTACACCTTC.

The chain recombines TRBV10-3 with TRBJ2-7; maybe TRBD1 (6 bases). The CDR3 sequence is 10 residues long. Germline CDR1 reads ENHRY; CDR2 reads SYGVKD. The ends were cut back, 6 bases at V and 6 bases at J, with 6 bases in the middle. In nucleotides, the CDR3 is TGTGCCATCAGGGGGGCCGAGCAGTACTTC. This translates into CAIRGAEQYF.

This clonotype was found many times. The chain combines TRBV7-2 with TRBJ2-7; 7 bases are shared with TRBD1. This CDR3 has 15 residues. The V gene end was trimmed by 6 bases and the J gene end by 5 bases; junction bases not matched to a gene: 13. Germline V lookup: CDR1 SGHTA, CDR2 FQGNSA. CDR3 protein: CASSIQTGQRDEQYF. CDR3 in DNA: TGTGCCAGCAGTATACAAACGGGACAGAGGGACGAGCAGTACTTC.

The V call is TRBV29-1, the J call TRBJ1-5, with D possibly matching TRBD1 (6 bases). The V gene lost 5 bases and the J gene lost 10 bases, with 18 bases spanning the gap. The CDR3 runs to 13 residues. Germline lookup yields CDR1 SQVTM and CDR2 ANQGSEA. CDR3 residues: CSVSAGVGGPQHF. DNA of the CDR3: TGCAGCGTTTCCGCAGGGGTCGGGGGCCCCCAGCATTTT.

The chain carries TRBV10-2 and TRBJ1-1, with D uncertain. The CDR3 runs to 13 residues. CDR1 is WSHSY and CDR2 is SAAADI in the germline V gene. V lost 2 bases to trimming and J lost 5 bases, with 9 bases between them. CDR3 DNA: TGCGCCAGCAGTGAGGGGGTGAGAACTGAAGCTTTCTTT. This translates into CASSEGVRTEAFF.

The chain employs TRBV12-3 or TRBV12-4 and TRBJ1-4; 8 bases match TRBD1. This CDR3 comprises 15 residues. V lost 6 bases, J lost 3 bases, and 6 bases stayed unmatched. The CDR3 spells CASSSLRGPNEKLFF. The CDR3 region has the DNA TGTGCCAGCAGCTCGCTCAGGGGGCCTAATGAAAAACTGTTTTTT.

The rearrangement links TRBV10-3 to TRBJ2-7; 7 bases match TRBD1. Trimming at V came to 10 bases and at J to 5 bases, leaving 11 bases not matched to a gene. Germline values: CDR1 ENHRY, CDR2 SYGVKD. CDR3 length equals 13 residues. CDR3 sequence: CATNRDSYHEQYF. The CDR3 DNA reads TGTGCCACCAACCGGGACAGTTATCACGAGCAGTACTTC.

The V gene is TRBV24-1, the J gene TRBJ1-1, with 11 bases matching TRBD1. V shed 4 bases and J 2 bases; nucleotides not matched to a gene: 8. Germline CDR1 is KGHDR and CDR2 is SFDVKD. The CDR3 consists of 17 residues. Written as DNA, the CDR3 is TGTGCCACCAGTGAACCCGGGACAGGGGGTGTAAACACTGAAGCTTTCTTT. Its translation: CATSEPGTGGVNTEAFF.

This rearrangement joins TRBV29-1 to TRBJ2-7; 7 nucleotides line up with TRBD2. Germline-derived CDR1 and CDR2 are SQVTM and ANQGSEA. The V and J ends lost 4 bases and 5 bases, in that order; junction bases with no gene match: 5. This CDR3 has 12 residues. The CDR3 sequence: CSVGLARHEQYF. CDR3 DNA: TGCAGCGTTGGACTAGCCAGGCACGAGCAGTACTTC.

This chain links TRBV19 with TRBJ2-7; tentatively, D is TRBD1 (5 bases). Between the trimmed V and J ends, which lost 10 bases and 2 bases, there was a span of 12 bases. The CDR3 loop spans 12 amino acids. Germline V lookup: CDR1 LNHDA, CDR2 SQIVND (reference sequence). CDR3 loop: CATGHPAYEQYF. The CDR3 DNA is TGTGCCACCGGACATCCAGCCTACGAGCAGTACTTC.

A remark on this clonotype: At one boundary the junction diverges from the germline segment, which might be a read error. The chain couples TRBV7-9 to TRBJ2-2; possible D gene TRBD1, 5 bases. Germline CDR1 SEHNR, CDR2 FQNEAQ (reference sequence). This CDR3 is 15 amino acids long. The CDR3 region is CASSPQTVNTAELFF. The CDR3 DNA sequence: TGTGCCAGCAGCCCGCAGACAGTTAACACCGCGGAGCTGTTTTTT.

The V gene is TRBV4-3, the J gene TRBJ2-6, with D uncertain. Germline CDR1 is LGHNA and CDR2 is YSLEER. The CDR3 runs to 15 residues. The germline V and J ends were trimmed by 0 bases and 3 bases, with 6 bases remaining between them. The CDR3 coding sequence is TGCGCCAGCAGCCAAGATAGGCGTGGGGCCAACGTCCTGACTTTC. Its translation: CASSQDRRGANVLTF.

This clonotype was recorded at least ten times. The chain employs TRBV11-2 and TRBJ2-7; the D is unclear. Trimming left V 3 bases short and J 4 bases short, with 10 bases between. This CDR3 comprises 13 residues. The germline CDR1 and CDR2 sequences are SGHAT and FQNNGV. CDR3 in amino acids: CASSFHRVYEQYF. As DNA, the CDR3 is TGTGCCAGCAGCTTTCATAGAGTATACGAGCAGTACTTC.

This clonotype came up many times. V and J are TRBV19 and TRBJ1-5, with D possibly TRBD1 on 5 matching bases. From germline, CDR1 is LNHDA and CDR2 SQIVND (reference sequence). V lost 6 bases to trimming and J lost 5 bases, with 11 bases between them. The CDR3 length is 13 residues. CDR3 region: CASSRDSYQPQHF. DNA for the CDR3: TGTGCCAGTAGCAGGGATTCCTATCAGCCCCAGCATTTT.

The chain has TRBV27 and TRBJ2-3; no clear D gene. The CDR3 sequence is 12 residues long. Trimming took off 5 bases at V and 3 bases at J, with 6 bases between the two ends. Per germline, CDR1 MNHEY and CDR2 SMNVEV (reference sequence). The CDR3 loop reads CASSPYTDTQYF. The CDR3 nucleotides read TGTGCCAGCAGTCCTTATACAGATACGCAGTATTTT.

Comment on this clonotype: The junction does not match germline at one end; this may be a read error. The genes are TRBV19 and TRBJ1-2; no clear D gene. Germline V gene sequence: CDR1 LNHDA, CDR2 SQIVND (reference sequence). The CDR3 loop spans 12 amino acids. CDR3 nucleotide sequence: TGTGTCAGTAGTCACGACCGGTATGGCTACACCTTC. Its translation is CVSSHDRYGYTF.

This clonotype has a count of ten or more. This chain joins TRBV7-9 and TRBJ2-7, with D possibly being TRBD1 (6 bases). The CDR3 loop spans 16 amino acids. Looked up from germline, CDR1 is SEHNR and CDR2 is FQNEAQ (reference sequence). Trimming removed 0 bases from V and 4 bases from J, with 16 bases in between. The CDR3 bases are TGTGCCAGCAGCTTAGCATCATGGGACACCCCGTACGAGCAGTACTTC. This encodes CASSLASWDTPYEQYF. Looking up the rest from reference TRBV7-9 and TRBJ2-7 gives the full variable domain: DTGVSQNPRHKITKRGQNVTFRCDPISEHNRLYWYRQTLGQGPEFLTYFQNEAQLEKSRLLSDRFSAERPKGSFSTLEIQRTEQGDSAMYLCASSLASWDTPYEQYFGPGTRLTVT.

This clonotype was detected many times. The rearrangement uses TRBV12-3 or TRBV12-4 and TRBJ1-1; D gene uncertain. The germline V and J ends were trimmed by 5 bases and 5 bases, with 6 bases remaining between them. The CDR3 is made up of 11 amino acids. The CDR3 region is CASSGLTEAFF. CDR3 nucleotides: TGTGCCAGCAGTGGACTTACTGAAGCTTTCTTT.

There are many counts of this clonotype. The V and J genes are TRBV7-9 and TRBJ2-2; 7 nucleotides line up with TRBD1. Looked up from germline, CDR1 is SEHNR and CDR2 is FQNEAQ (reference sequence). CDR3 length equals 16 residues. V dropped 1 base and J dropped 3; count of bases not matched to a gene: 5. For the CDR3, the DNA is TGTGCCAGCAGCTTAGGACAGGGCTCTGACACCGGGGAGCTGTTTTTT. This sequence encodes CASSLGQGSDTGELFF.

In this sample, this clonotype turned up a few times. The chain recombines TRBV6-2 or TRBV6-3 with TRBJ1-4; D is unresolved. CDR1 MNHEY and CDR2 SVGEGT come from the germline V gene. The CDR3 sequence is 15 residues long. The V and J ends lost 2 bases and 2 bases respectively, with 9 bases between them. The CDR3 sequence: CASSYERATNEKLFF. The DNA of the CDR3 is TGTGCCAGCAGTTACGAGAGGGCGACTAATGAAAAACTGTTTTTT.